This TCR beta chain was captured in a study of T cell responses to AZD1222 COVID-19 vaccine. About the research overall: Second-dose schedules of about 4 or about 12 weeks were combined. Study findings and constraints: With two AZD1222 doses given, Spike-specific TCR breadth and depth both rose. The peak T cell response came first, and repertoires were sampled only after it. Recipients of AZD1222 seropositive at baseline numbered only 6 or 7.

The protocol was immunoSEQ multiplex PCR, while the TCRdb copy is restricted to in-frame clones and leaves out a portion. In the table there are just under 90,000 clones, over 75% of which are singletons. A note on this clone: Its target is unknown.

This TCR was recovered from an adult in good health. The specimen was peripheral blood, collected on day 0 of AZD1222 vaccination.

CDR3 residues: CATSEGSENEKLFF. DNA for the CDR3: TGTGCCACCAGCGAGGGATCCGAGAATGAAAAACTGTTTTTT. The chain joins TRBV15 to TRBJ1-4; D is ambiguous. Trimming removed 5 bases from V and 5 bases from J, with 12 bases in between. This CDR3 has 14 amino acids. Germline CDR1 and CDR2: LNHNV and YYDKDF (reference sequence).